This T cell receptor (beta chain) is drawn from a study of Graves' ophthalmopathy and Graves' hyperthyroidism. Across the whole study: Peripheral blood (taken before any treatment) was collected at initial diagnosis. Overall study findings and caveats: Cross-validated, the 13-signature model showed 87.88%/81.08% sensitivity/specificity, and 80%/75% in the test set.

Transcripts of RNA were the source for amplifying TCR beta CDR3 regions. RT-PCR was first run with HTBI primers, then multiplex PCR in a second round. MiXCR, run by TCRdb on the multiplex PCR reads, gives a single entry per CDR3 protein. This table holds under 350,000 distinct CDR3 sequences, 17% found once. PBMCs stemmed from roughly 9.7 ml of fresh peripheral blood. The length of the CDR3 is 14 residues. As concerns this clonotype: Its antigen is undetermined. At one of its ends the junction is not consistent with the germline gene, which may arise from a read error.

Sample: peripheral blood. The TCR sequence derives from an adult man with Graves' ophthalmopathy. V gene TRBV12-3 or TRBV12-4 combines with J gene TRBJ2-5; the D gene is possibly TRBD1 (6 bases). For the CDR3, the DNA is TGTGCCAGCAGGCCGAGGACAGCTAAAGAGACTCAGTACTTC. Translating gives CASRPRTAKETQYF.